This T cell receptor beta chain came from a study of blood T cells in healthy people across ages (dated by TCRdb to the mid-2010s). Regarding the study in general: In model experiments, template switching captured about one uniquely barcoded TCR beta cDNA molecule for every two T cells. To track age-related changes in TCR beta repertoire diversity, the study relied on deep sequencing normalized with unique cDNA molecular identifiers. Four age groups were formed from the donors: young (average 16 years), middle-aged (approximately 40), aged (roughly 58) and long-lived (roughly 88). Donors of different ages were randomly distributed across sequencing lanes to avoid experimental bias. The study analyzed two additional independent replicas of 1 million unique cDNA reads from the same blood draw for two donors, one aged 18 to 30 and one aged 80 or older. The investigation overall reported the following: As age increased, observed TCR beta diversity per million T cells dropped in a roughly linear way, and a significant reduction was already evident by age about 40. Conclusive comparison of naive and antigen-experienced compartments was prevented by the profiling of bulk unsorted PBMCs. Compared with the aged group, the long-lived group had more naive CD4+ T cells, fewer expanded clones and increased TCR diversity, suggesting age selection. Estimates of total diversity based on one million sequenced T cells were considered lower bounds and underestimates. Because donor CMV infection status was unknown, age-related changes in expanded clonotypes were potentially confounded. A strong correlation was found between observed TCR beta diversity and the percentage of naive T cells measured by flow cytometry.

The library came from 5' RACE. Sequencing relied on an Illumina HiSeq 2500. A second PCR of roughly 7 to 11 cycles was performed with a sample-barcoded 5' primer and a J-beta primer mix. Each TCR beta cDNA molecule received a unique molecular identifier from a template-switch 5' adaptor carrying 12 random nucleotides. At least 2.5 million CDR3-containing paired-end reads were obtained from each sample. First-strand cDNA was synthesized from all RNA with the Mint cDNA synthesis kit, primed by a TRBC-specific oligonucleotide. Following uracil-DNA glycosylase treatment, all cDNA underwent a first 18-cycle PCR with the universal primers M1SS and BC2_uni_R. Per the source publication's procedure: Normalization of each sample was performed by random selection of 1 million high-quality reads, each carrying a distinct molecular identifier. Reads with shared molecular identifiers were discarded instead of being binned into consensus sequences. MiTCR, with a Q25 quality threshold and the strictest error-elimination algorithm, was used for CDR3 identification, clonotype clustering and error correction. A nonparametric unseen species model using Euler transformation provided a lower-bound estimate of total TCR beta diversity. TCRdb reran the public reads through fastp at Q25 and MiXCR, keeping productive beta chains. Entries that share a CDR3 protein sequence are merged under the most common genes and DNA. The V and J calls were not made by the authors but by TCRdb's processing. The sample has under 1 million distinct CDR3 sequences on record, roughly 44% of them singletons. Approximately 19% of the sample goes to the ten largest clones.

The donors were roughly 39 Caucasian individuals from Russia, aged roughly 6 to 90 years, who were systemically healthy. About 10 milliliters of peripheral blood were collected from each donor into EDTA-treated Vacutainer tubes. Ficoll-Paque density-gradient centrifugation was used to isolate PBMCs, with at least 7 million obtained per sample. Trizol reagent was used to extract total RNA from the PBMCs, yielding at least 6 micrograms per sample. For every donor, flow cytometry on a PBMC aliquot measured the percentage of naive CD45RAhigh/CD27high T cells. About this clonotype itself: No cognate antigen has been identified for it. No much larger clone is present one base from it, and per-base qualities are unavailable.

The source is a man between 60 and 75 years old in good health. The sequenced sample was blood.

This receptor has the CDR3 CASSLEFRGAKNIQYF. The bases are TGTGCCAGCAGCTTAGAATTCCGGGGGGCCAAAAACATTCAGTACTTC. Here the chain combines TRBV7-9 and TRBJ2-4, with a tentative D gene TRBD2 over 6 matching bases. Trimming takes 1 base from V and 1 base from J, and the germline ends sit 11 bases apart. Via the germline V gene (reference sequence), CDR1 is SEHNR and CDR2 FQNEAQ. The CDR3 contains 16 residues, cysteine and phenylalanine counted. Here the CDR3 DNA is all that survives: 48 bases in frame from base 1. With the rest looked up from the reference TRBV7-9 and TRBJ2-4 genes rather than sequenced, the full variable domain is DTGVSQNPRHKITKRGQNVTFRCDPISEHNRLYWYRQTLGQGPEFLTYFQNEAQLEKSRLLSDRFSAERPKGSFSTLEIQRTEQGDSAMYLCASSLEFRGAKNIQYFGAGTRLSVL.